These 10 T cell receptor beta chains originate from one sample sequenced in a study of blood T cells in healthy people across ages. A second about 7 to 12 cycle PCR used barcoded and J-beta primers. TCRdb itself ran the 5' RACE reads through MiXCR, one entry per CDR3 protein. The table lists 550,000 to 650,000 distinct CDR3 sequences, roughly 30% of them singletons. Sequenced material: blood. Receptors were obtained from a woman at least 80 years old in good health.

Note on this clonotype: A much bigger clone sits one base away, suggesting this may be a read error. The rearrangement uses TRBV6-2 or TRBV6-3 and TRBJ1-1, with D unclear. The CDR3 consists of 13 residues. In germline, CDR1 is MNHEY, CDR2 SVGEGT. Trimming left V 4 bases short and J 4 bases short, with 10 bases between. The CDR3 sequence is CASSFETSTEAFF. In DNA, the CDR3 is TGTGCCAGCAGTTTTGAGACCAGCACTGAAGCTTTCTTT.

CDR3 DNA: TGTGCCAGCAGGGATTCGGACAGGGGGCCGAATGAGCAGTACTTC. Translating gives CASRDSDRGPNEQYF. This chain uses TRBV3-1 with TRBJ2-7; 11 positions agree with TRBD1. V gave up 6 bases and J gave up 7 bases; unmatched junction bases: 11. The CDR3 has 15 amino acids. Germline V gene data show CDR1 as LGHDT and CDR2 as YNNKEL (reference sequence).

On this clonotype itself: An end of the junction does not agree with germline; a read error may underlie this. The V and J genes are TRBV24-1 and TRBJ2-7, with 8 bases aligning to TRBD1. CDR1 and CDR2 (germline): KGHDR, SFDVKD. The CDR3 sequence is 13 residues long. In DNA, the CDR3 is TGTGACAGTAGGGACAGGTCAAACTACGAGCAGTGCTTC. Translating it yields CDSRDRSNYEQCF.

This clonotype was observed a handful of times. Since a much larger clone is just one base distant, this may be a read error. The chain links TRBV5-5 to TRBJ2-7, with D perhaps TRBD2 (5 bases). The germline CDR1 and CDR2 sequences are SGHKS and YYEKEE (reference sequence). This CDR3 has 14 amino acids. With 3 bases removed from V and 0 bases from J, the gap between germline ends came to 10 bases. The DNA for the CDR3 is TGTGCCAGCAGCTGCGGGCTTTACTCCTACGAGCAGTACTTC. This codes for CASSCGLYSYEQYF.

This clonotype has ten or more counts. The CDR3 bases are TGTGCCAGCAGCGGAAGAATGACTATTCAAGAGACCCAGTACTTC. It yields the protein CASSGRMTIQETQYF. The chain combines TRBV14 with TRBJ2-5; tentative D call: TRBD2 (5 bases). The V gene's germline CDR1 is SGHDN and CDR2 FVKESK. V was trimmed by 5 bases and J by 2 bases, leaving 15 bases between them. CDR3 length equals 15 residues.

This clonotype was counted between two and nine times. The chain is built from TRBV29-1 and TRBJ1-4; TRBD1 is a possible D gene (6 bases). Germline CDR1 is SQVTM and CDR2 is ANQGSEA. This CDR3 contains 20 residues. V lost 7 bases and J 2 bases, leaving 32 bases between the germline ends. CDR3 region: CSALTFKGGPTTSTNEKLFF. CDR3 DNA: TGCAGCGCACTCACTTTCAAAGGGGGGCCAACGACATCTACTAATGAAAAACTGTTTTTT. Supplemented by reference TRBV29-1 and TRBJ1-4, the full variable domain reads SAVISQKPSRDICQRGTSLTIQCQVDSQVTMMFWYRQQPGQSLTLIATANQGSEATYESGFVIDKFPISRPNLTFSTLTVSNMSPEDSSIYLCSALTFKGGPTTSTNEKLFFGSGTQLSVL.

Only a few counts were recorded for this clonotype. The chain is built from TRBV20-1 and TRBJ2-2, with a tentative D call TRBD2 (6 bases). The CDR3 spans 11 residues. V was cut by 6 bases and J by 7 bases, with 9 bases left in between. CDR1 and CDR2 from the germline V gene are DFQATT and SNEGSKA (reference sequence). The CDR3 sequence: CSAAGSGELFF. The CDR3 bases are TGCAGTGCGGCGGGGAGCGGGGAGCTGTTTTTT.

This clonotype was seen only a few times. This chain uses TRBV5-6 with TRBJ2-1; D remains unclear. The assigned J gene may be wrong: the sequence end matches TRBJ2-7 better. This CDR3 has 16 amino acids. Per the germline V gene, CDR1 is SGHDT and CDR2 is YYEEEE. The DNA for the CDR3 is TGTGCCAGCAGCTTGATTCCGGGCGACTCCTACAATGAGCAGTACTTC. It codes for CASSLIPGDSYNEQYF.

This clonotype was observed at least ten times. The chain carries TRBV7-9 and TRBJ2-7; 8 bases map to TRBD2. Losses at the gene ends were 2 bases for V and 3 bases for J; bases not matched to a gene: 3. Per the germline V gene, CDR1 is SEHNR and CDR2 is FQNEAQ (reference sequence). This CDR3 contains 14 residues. CDR3: CASSLSGLVYEQYF. CDR3 nucleotide sequence: TGTGCCAGCAGCTTATCGGGACTAGTCTACGAGCAGTACTTC.

Worth noting for this clonotype: A clone one base away is much larger, so this may be a read error. The genes are TRBV12-3 or TRBV12-4 and TRBJ2-7; 10 bases fit TRBD2. Gene TRBJ2-5 matches the end of the DNA better, so the J call may be wrong. The CDR3 has 14 residues. The CDR3 bases are TGTGCCAGCAACCAAGCGGGGGGGCATGAGACCCAGTACTTC. Translating gives CASNQAGGHETQYF.